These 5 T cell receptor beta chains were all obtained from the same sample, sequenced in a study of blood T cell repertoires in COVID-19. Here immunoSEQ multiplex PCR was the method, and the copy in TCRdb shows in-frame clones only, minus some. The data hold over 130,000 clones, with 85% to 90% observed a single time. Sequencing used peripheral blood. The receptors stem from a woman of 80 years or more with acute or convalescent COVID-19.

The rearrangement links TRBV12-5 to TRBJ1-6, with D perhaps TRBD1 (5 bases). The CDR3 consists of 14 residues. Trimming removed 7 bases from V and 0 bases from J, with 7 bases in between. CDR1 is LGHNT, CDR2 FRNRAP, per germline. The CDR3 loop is CASATDSYNSPLHF. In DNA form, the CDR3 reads TGTGCTAGTGCGACAGACTCCTATAATTCACCCCTCCACTTT.

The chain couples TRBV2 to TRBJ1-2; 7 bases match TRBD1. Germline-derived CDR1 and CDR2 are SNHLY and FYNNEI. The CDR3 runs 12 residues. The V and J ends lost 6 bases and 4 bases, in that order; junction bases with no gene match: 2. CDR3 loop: CASRGQSYGYTF. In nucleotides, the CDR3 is TGTGCCAGCAGGGGACAGAGCTATGGCTACACCTTC.

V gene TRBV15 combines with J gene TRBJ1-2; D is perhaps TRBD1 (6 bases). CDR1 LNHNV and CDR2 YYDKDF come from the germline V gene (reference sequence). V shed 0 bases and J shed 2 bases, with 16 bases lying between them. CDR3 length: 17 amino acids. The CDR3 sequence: CATSRDLVAGENYGYTF. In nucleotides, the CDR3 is TGTGCCACCAGCAGAGATCTTGTCGCAGGGGAAAACTATGGCTACACCTTC. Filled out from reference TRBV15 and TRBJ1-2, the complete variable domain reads DAMVIQNPRYQVTQFGKPVTLSCSQTLNHNVMYWYQQKSSQAPKLLFHYYDKDFNNEADTPDNFQSRRPNTSFCFLDIRSPGLGDTAMYLCATSRDLVAGENYGYTFGSGTRLTVV.

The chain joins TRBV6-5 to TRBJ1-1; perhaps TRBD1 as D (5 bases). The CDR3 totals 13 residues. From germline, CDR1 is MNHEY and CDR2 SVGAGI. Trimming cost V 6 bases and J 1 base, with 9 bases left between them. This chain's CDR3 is CASRHDRNTEAFF. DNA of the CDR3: TGTGCCAGCAGACACGACAGGAACACTGAAGCTTTCTTT.

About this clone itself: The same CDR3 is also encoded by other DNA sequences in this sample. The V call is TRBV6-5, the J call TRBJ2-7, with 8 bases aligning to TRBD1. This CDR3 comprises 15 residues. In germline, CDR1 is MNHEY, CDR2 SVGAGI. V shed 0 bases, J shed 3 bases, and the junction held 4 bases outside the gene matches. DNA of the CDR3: TGTGCCAGCAGTTACTCGCAGGGGGCGAGCTACGAGCAGTACTTC. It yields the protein CASSYSQGASYEQYF.